This entry features one TCR beta chain sequence. In this sample, this clonotype turned up a few times. The antigen it binds to is not known. Per-base quality was not reported, and no clone a single base away is much larger than it. Every donor was a healthy Caucasian. Three pairs of female monozygotic twins, all aged 18 to 29 years, made up the twin cohort. Positive isolation kits from Invitrogen were used to isolate CD4+ and CD8+ T cell populations. The data stem from a study of identical twins (dated by TCRdb to the mid-2010s). About the full investigation: TCR alpha and beta repertoires from monozygotic twins, unrelated adults of various ages and cord blood were deep-sequenced to test whether fetal clonotypes persist. To rule out contamination, replicate twin experiments were performed at different times with different library preparation protocols. Beyond this particular receptor, the publication reports: Because the same donors could not be followed over many years, the conclusions depended on cross-sectional statistical analysis. Compared with coincidental sharing between unrelated individuals, an excess of low generation-probability sequences was observed among out-of-frame TCR alpha sequences shared between twins. In monozygotic twins, out-of-frame TCR alpha sharing was systematically underestimated by recombination models, although the models agreed with sharing between unrelated individuals. Abundant cord blood beta clonotypes carried fewer insertions; young adult naive repertoires showed a weaker similar trend, while memory repertoires showed none. The excess sharing between twins in beta out-of-frame sequences was weaker because fewer shared sequences reduced the signal-to-noise ratio. Zero-insertion analyses could be partly confounded by invariant T cells such as MAIT and iNKT, although diverse VJ usage argued against such confounding for most clonotypes.

Library preparation used 5' RACE. Sequencer: Illumina HiSeq 2000. A universal primer binding site was introduced by template switching, and a unique molecular identifier was present in the final cDNA, enabling accurate counting of TCR cDNA molecules. Specific primers in the conserved constant-segment region were used to synthesize first-strand cDNA for TCR alpha and beta chains. Each cDNA library was double barcoded, with a SMART-Mk sample barcode plus Illumina barcodes, to control for contamination. Two successive PCR steps introduced TruSeq adapter sequences along with Illumina sample barcodes. The Illumina HiSeq platform was used with custom primers to sequence TCR alpha and beta cDNA libraries. On the authors' methods: MiGEC processed the raw reads to extract unique molecular identifiers, while MiXCR was used to determine the CDR3 positions. Recombination models were inferred per individual with the repgenHMM and IGoR tools using an EM algorithm. Shared clonotypes were analyzed with the tcR package in R, and sharing was normalized by the product of cloneset sizes. To study raw recombination without the effects of thymic and clonal selection, out-of-frame nonproductive sequences were analyzed. Clones were called with MiXCR by TCRdb after fastp trimmed the public reads at Q25, and only in-frame beta chains were retained. Rows are unified per CDR3 protein, each entry keeping the most common DNA and genes. The V and J calls and clone size come from TCRdb's table, not from the authors' own analysis. The sample contains approximately 300,000 distinct CDR3 sequences, 9.5% of them found a single time. Of the sample, approximately 6.6% is held by the ten largest clones.

The CDR3 runs 13 amino acids, cysteine and phenylalanine included. Just CDR3 DNA is preserved here, 39 bases in frame from base 1. Cut back by 0 bases and 2 bases, the V and J ends lie 3 bases apart. Looking up the germline V gene (reference sequence) yields CDR1 MNHNY and CDR2 SVGAGI. Another study also made use of these data, one on yellow fever vaccine responses in identical twins. Per that second paper: According to the authors, in identical twins the way T cells responded to vaccination appeared partly convergent and partly personalized. In the study, vaccine-responding T cell clones were precisely tracked in identical twins.

The receptor's source is a young woman in good health. Recombination linked TRBV6-6 to TRBJ2-3; no D gene call is confident. What was sequenced was CD8+ T cells sorted from blood. Here is the DNA: TGTGCCAGCAGTTACTCGGACACAGATACGCAGTATTTT. Its product reads: CASSYSDTDTQYF.